One sample yielded the 14 T cell receptor beta chains listed below, sequenced in a study of PD-L1 blockade in urothelial cancer. Profiling relied on immunoSEQ multiplex PCR, and the TCRdb table lists in-frame clones only, not all of them. The sample has 85,000 to 130,000 clones; over 80% are singletons. Sequencing used PBMCs, obtained around atezolizumab (anti-PD-L1) treatment. The receptors were sampled from a woman of 80 years or more with urothelial cancer.

V usage is TRBV2 and J usage is TRBJ2-1; D gene ambiguous. The germline CDR1 and CDR2 sequences are SNHLY and FYNNEI. The V end lost 5 bases, the J end lost 6 bases, and 8 bases lay between the germline ends. This CDR3 has 12 amino acids. The chain's CDR3 is CASSSYSNEQFF. CDR3 nucleotides: TGTGCCAGCAGTAGCTACTCCAATGAGCAGTTCTTC.

This clone was counted a single time. This sequence joins TRBV30 and TRBJ1-4; D unclear. Trimming left V 5 bases short and J 5 bases short, with 12 bases between. Germline assignment: CDR1 GTSNPN and CDR2 SVGIG (reference sequence). This CDR3 region has 13 residues. CDR3 in DNA: TGTGCCTGGGGAGGAGGCGGGAATGAAAAACTGTTTTTT. This codes for CAWGGGGNEKLFF.

The chain combines TRBV2 with TRBJ1-2; D call uncertain. The CDR3 length is 12 residues. V lost 7 bases, J lost 4 bases, and 10 bases lay in between. Germline loops: CDR1 SNHLY, CDR2 FYNNEI. For the CDR3, the DNA is TGTGCCAGCAACCCACAGTCCTATGGCTACACCTTC. Translating it yields CASNPQSYGYTF.

This clone was seen only once. V gene TRBV5-4 combines with J gene TRBJ2-2, with TRBD1 identical over 7 bases. V lost 4 bases and J lost 1; bases outside the gene matches: 4. Germline V gene data show CDR1 as SGHNT and CDR2 as YYREEE (reference sequence). The CDR3 is made up of 15 amino acids. DNA of the CDR3: TGTGCCAGCAGCCGGGACAGCCTGAACACCGGGGAGCTGTTTTTT. Translated, it gives CASSRDSLNTGELFF.

The rearrangement uses TRBV27 and TRBJ2-2, with 7 bases identical to TRBD1. Germline V gene sequence: CDR1 MNHEY, CDR2 SMNVEV (reference sequence). Trimming cost V 5 bases and J 1 base; bases outside gene matches: 7. This CDR3 contains 16 residues. For the CDR3, the DNA is TGTGCCAGCAGTCCCATGACAGGGATGAACACCGGGGAGCTGTTTTTT. Residues: CASSPMTGMNTGELFF.

The V and J genes are TRBV6-1 and TRBJ1-2, with 9 bases that match TRBD1. This CDR3 is 15 amino acids long. The trim removed 6 bases at V and 5 bases at J, leaving 10 bases unmatched. CDR1 and CDR2 (germline): MNHNS, SASEGT. The chain's CDR3 is CASSDRGNNPYGYTF. CDR3 coding DNA: TGTGCCAGCAGCGACAGGGGGAACAACCCTTATGGCTACACCTTC.

This chain connects TRBV14 to TRBJ1-1; a possible D gene is TRBD1 (6 bases). Between the trimmed V and J ends, which lost 3 bases and 4 bases, there was a span of 21 bases. CDR1 and CDR2 (germline): SGHDN, FVKESK. The CDR3 is made up of 17 amino acids. For the CDR3, the DNA is TGTGCCAGCAGCCAGTCCCTCTACAAAGGGGGGGGCACTGAAGCTTTCTTT. It codes for CASSQSLYKGGGTEAFF.

This CDR3 is CASSQTRGTEAFF. In DNA, the CDR3 is TGTGCCAGCAGCCAGACCAGAGGCACTGAAGCTTTCTTT. The chain recombines TRBV11-3 with TRBJ1-1; the D is unclear. Deletions cut 5 bases from V and 4 bases from J, with 11 bases between. CDR1 SGHNT and CDR2 YENEEA come from the germline V gene. CDR3 length: 13 residues.

This chain uses TRBV19 with TRBJ2-7; 11 bases are shared with TRBD2. Germline V gives CDR1 LNHDA, CDR2 SQIVND (reference sequence). CDR3 length: 16 amino acids. V shed 5 bases and J 2 bases; nucleotides not matched to a gene: 8. The CDR3 sequence: CASSATSGRTPYEQYF. CDR3 bases: TGTGCCAGTAGTGCTACTAGCGGGAGAACGCCCTACGAGCAGTACTTC.

The rearrangement links TRBV28 to TRBJ2-7; no reliable D call. Germline loops: CDR1 MDHEN, CDR2 SYDVKM. The CDR3 extends over 12 amino acids. The V end was cut by 3 bases, the J end by 6 bases, with 9 bases between. The chain's CDR3 is CASSFNPSEQYF. The CDR3 coding sequence is TGTGCCAGCAGTTTCAACCCTAGCGAGCAGTACTTC. Filled out from reference TRBV28 and TRBJ2-7, the complete variable domain reads DVKVTQSSRYLVKRTGEKVFLECVQDMDHENMFWYRQDPGLGLRLIYFSYDVKMKEKGDIPEGYSVSREKKERFSLILESASTNQTSMYLCASSFNPSEQYFGPGTRLTVT.

The chain combines TRBV18 with TRBJ2-1; 13 bases match TRBD2. After removal of 0 bases from V and 7 bases from J, the junction contained 9 bases not matched to a gene. The germline V gene encodes CDR1 KGHSH and CDR2 LQKENI. CDR3 size: 18 residues. This chain's CDR3 is CASSPPGLAGSPGNEQFF. Here the CDR3 DNA reads TGTGCCAGCTCACCACCGGGACTAGCGGGATCCCCGGGAAATGAGCAGTTCTTC.

The V and J genes are TRBV28 and TRBJ2-5, with 11 bases lining up with TRBD2. The CDR3 is 14 residues long. Germline assignment: CDR1 MDHEN and CDR2 SYDVKM. The trim removed 7 bases at V and 4 bases at J, leaving 5 bases unmatched. The CDR3 loop is CASNSGRALETQYF. CDR3 coding DNA: TGTGCCAGCAATAGCGGGAGGGCCCTAGAGACCCAGTACTTC.

This clone came up a few times. The chain couples TRBV28 to TRBJ1-4, with 9 bases matching TRBD1. There are 17 residues in the CDR3. Germline CDR1 MDHEN, CDR2 SYDVKM. Trimming took 5 bases from V and 10 from J; bases not matched to a gene: 17. The CDR3: CASSLSPGTGLIGKLFF. Written as DNA, the CDR3 is TGTGCCAGCAGTCTCAGTCCCGGGACAGGGTTGATCGGAAAACTGTTTTTT.

This rearrangement joins TRBV2 to TRBJ2-5; possible D gene TRBD2, 7 bases. Trimming cost V 0 bases and J 4 bases, with 15 bases left between them. CDR1 SNHLY and CDR2 FYNNEI come from the germline V gene. This CDR3 spans 16 amino acids. CDR3 bases: TGTGCCAGCAGTGAAGCGCCGCAGGGAGGGGGAGAGACCCAGTACTTC. This encodes CASSEAPQGGGETQYF.